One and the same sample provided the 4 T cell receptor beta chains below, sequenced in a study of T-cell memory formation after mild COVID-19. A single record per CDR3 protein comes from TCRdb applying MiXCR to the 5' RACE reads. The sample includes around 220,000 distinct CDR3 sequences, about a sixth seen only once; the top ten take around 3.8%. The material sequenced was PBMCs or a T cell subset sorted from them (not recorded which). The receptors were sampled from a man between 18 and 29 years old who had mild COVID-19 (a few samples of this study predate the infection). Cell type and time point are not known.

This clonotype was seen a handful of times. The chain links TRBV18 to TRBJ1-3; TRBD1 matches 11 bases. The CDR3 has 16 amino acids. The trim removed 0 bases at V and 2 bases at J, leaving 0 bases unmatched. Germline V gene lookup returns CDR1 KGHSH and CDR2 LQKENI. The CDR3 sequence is CASSPPGQGAGNTIYF. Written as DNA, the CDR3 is TGTGCCAGCTCACCACCGGGACAGGGGGCTGGAAACACCATATATTTT.

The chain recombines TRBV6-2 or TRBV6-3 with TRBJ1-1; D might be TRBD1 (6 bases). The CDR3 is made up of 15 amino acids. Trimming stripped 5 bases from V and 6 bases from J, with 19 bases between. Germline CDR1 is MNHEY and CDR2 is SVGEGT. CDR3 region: CASSTRGGRGPEAFF. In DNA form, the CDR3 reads TGTGCCAGCAGTACCCGAGGGGGGAGGGGCCCTGAAGCTTTCTTT.

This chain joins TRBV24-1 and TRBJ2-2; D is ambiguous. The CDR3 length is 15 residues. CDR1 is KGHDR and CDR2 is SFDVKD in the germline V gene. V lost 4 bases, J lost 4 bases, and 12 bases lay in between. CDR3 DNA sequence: TGTGCCACCAGTGACCGAACCTCAGTCACCGGGGAGCTGTTTTTT. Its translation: CATSDRTSVTGELFF.

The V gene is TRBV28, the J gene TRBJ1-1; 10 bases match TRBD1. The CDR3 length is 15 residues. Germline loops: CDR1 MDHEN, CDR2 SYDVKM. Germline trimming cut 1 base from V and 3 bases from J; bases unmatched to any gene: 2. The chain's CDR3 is CASSLYGTGDTEAFF. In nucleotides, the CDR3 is TGTGCCAGCAGTTTATACGGGACAGGGGACACTGAAGCTTTCTTT.